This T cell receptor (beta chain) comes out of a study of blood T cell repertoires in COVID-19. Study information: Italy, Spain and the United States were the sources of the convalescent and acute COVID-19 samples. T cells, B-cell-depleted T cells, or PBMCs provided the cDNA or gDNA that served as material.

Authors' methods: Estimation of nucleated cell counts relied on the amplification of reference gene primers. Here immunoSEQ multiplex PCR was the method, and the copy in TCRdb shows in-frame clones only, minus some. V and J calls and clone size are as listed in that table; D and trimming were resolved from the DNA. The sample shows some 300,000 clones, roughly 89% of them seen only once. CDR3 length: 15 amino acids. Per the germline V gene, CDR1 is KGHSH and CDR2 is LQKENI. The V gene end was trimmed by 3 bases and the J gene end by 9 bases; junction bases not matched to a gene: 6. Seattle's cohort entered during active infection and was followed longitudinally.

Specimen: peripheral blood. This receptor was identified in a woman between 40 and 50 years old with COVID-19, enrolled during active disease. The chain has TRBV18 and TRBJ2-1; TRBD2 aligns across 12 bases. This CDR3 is CASSPATSGRGEQFF. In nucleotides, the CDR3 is TGTGCCAGCTCACCCGCGACTAGCGGGAGAGGTGAGCAGTTCTTC.